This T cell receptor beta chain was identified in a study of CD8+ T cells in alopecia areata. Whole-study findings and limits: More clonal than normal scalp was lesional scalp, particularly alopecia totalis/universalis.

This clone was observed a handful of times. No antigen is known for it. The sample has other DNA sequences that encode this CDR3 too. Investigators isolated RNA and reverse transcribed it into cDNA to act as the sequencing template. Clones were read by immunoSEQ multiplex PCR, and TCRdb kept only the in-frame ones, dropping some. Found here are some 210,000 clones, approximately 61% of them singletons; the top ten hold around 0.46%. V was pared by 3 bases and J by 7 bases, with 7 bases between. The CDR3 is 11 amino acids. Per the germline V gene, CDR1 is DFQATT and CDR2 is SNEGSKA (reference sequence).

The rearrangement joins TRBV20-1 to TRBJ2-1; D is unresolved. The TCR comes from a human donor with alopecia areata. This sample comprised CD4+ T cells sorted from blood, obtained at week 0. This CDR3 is CSARNGNEQFF. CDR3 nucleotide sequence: TGCAGTGCTAGGAATGGAAATGAGCAGTTCTTC.